Below are 18 T cell receptor beta chains sequenced from a single sample in a study of T cell changes during pregnancy in multiple sclerosis. Measured with immunoSEQ multiplex PCR; TCRdb has only the in-frame clones, and not every one. This table holds around 40,000 clones, 90% found once. This material consisted of CD4+ T cells from peripheral blood mononuclear cells, taken in the second trimester of pregnancy. The receptors stem from a female donor with multiple sclerosis, enrolled in a pregnancy study.

Here the CDR3 reads CASSLGQTSYEQYF. The CDR3 DNA sequence: TGTGCCAGCAGCCTAGGACAAACTTCCTACGAGCAGTACTTC. V and J are TRBV5-4 and TRBJ2-7, with D perhaps matching TRBD1 (5 bases). The germline CDR1 and CDR2 sequences are SGHNT and YYREEE (reference sequence). This CDR3 is built from 14 residues. Trimming removed 4 bases from V and 1 base from J, with 12 bases in between.

V is TRBV7-2 and J is TRBJ1-2; D perhaps matches TRBD1 (6 bases). CDR1 and CDR2 (germline): SGHTA, FQGNSA. The CDR3 totals 13 residues. The V end lost 1 base, the J end lost 10 bases, and 13 bases lay between the germline ends. CDR3 bases: TGTGCCAGCAGCTTAGAGGTCAGGGGTGTCTACACCTTC. The encoded protein is CASSLEVRGVYTF.

This sequence joins TRBV7-8 and TRBJ2-4; TRBD1 matches at 9 bases. V shed 5 bases, J shed 7 bases, and the junction held 6 bases outside the gene matches. Germline values: CDR1 SGHVS, CDR2 FQNEAQ. The CDR3 has 14 residues. CDR3 DNA sequence: TGTGCCAGCAGCCCCGGACAGGGGCGGAACATTCAGTACTTC. It is translated as CASSPGQGRNIQYF.

The chain joins TRBV7-8 to TRBJ1-2, with D maybe TRBD1 (5 bases). Germline assignment: CDR1 SGHVS and CDR2 FQNEAQ. The ends were cut back, 1 base at V and 3 bases at J, with 9 bases in the middle. This CDR3 contains 14 residues. The CDR3 DNA is TGTGCCAGCAGCTTAGGCCTAGGGGACTATGGCTACACCTTC. Protein product: CASSLGLGDYGYTF.

The V gene is TRBV19, the J gene TRBJ1-3; D remains unclear. The V gene's germline CDR1 is LNHDA and CDR2 SQIVND (reference sequence). CDR3 length equals 18 residues. V lost 6 bases and J 0 bases, leaving 21 bases between the germline ends. The CDR3 region has the DNA TGTGCCAGTAGCCGTAGGAGGACTGGGGTCGACTCTGGAAACACCATATATTTT. It yields the protein CASSRRRTGVDSGNTIYF.

The chain recombines TRBV18 with TRBJ2-2; D unresolved. This CDR3 region has 14 residues. Germline-derived CDR1 and CDR2 are KGHSH and LQKENI. Between the trimmed V and J ends, which lost 3 bases and 2 bases, there was a span of 7 bases. Written as DNA, the CDR3 is TGTGCCAGCTCACCTCAGGCAAACACCGGGGAGCTGTTTTTT. Translation: CASSPQANTGELFF.

The chain couples TRBV12-2 to TRBJ1-6; TRBD1 is the table's D call and was not checked against the DNA. TRBV12-2 represents a pseudogene. This CDR3 has 17 residues. The CDR3 loop reads CASRLAHSRTGNSPLHF. The CDR3 DNA reads TGTGCAAGTCGCTTAGCGCACTCAAGGACAGGTAATTCACCCCTCCACTTT.

The V call is TRBV29-1, the J call TRBJ1-1, with D possibly TRBD1 on 5 matching bases. The CDR3 runs to 12 residues. V shed 8 bases and J shed 1 base, with 11 bases lying between them. The germline V gene encodes CDR1 SQVTM and CDR2 ANQGSEA. The CDR3, as DNA: TGCAGCCTCGGCGACAGGAACACTGAAGCTTTCTTT. It yields the protein CSLGDRNTEAFF.

A remark on this clone: The junction differs from germline at one of its ends, possibly a read error. The chain has TRBV19 and TRBJ2-3; 11 nucleotides line up with TRBD1. Germline V gives CDR1 LNHDA, CDR2 SQIVND (reference sequence). The CDR3 is made up of 15 amino acids. The chain's CDR3 is CTSSFRDRGLDTQYF. CDR3 in DNA: TGTACCAGTAGTTTCCGGGACAGGGGGTTGGATACGCAGTATTTT. Filled out from reference TRBV19 and TRBJ2-3, the complete variable domain reads DGGITQSPKYLFRKEGQNVTLSCEQNLNHDAMYWYRQDPGQGLRLIYYSQIVNDFQKGDIAEGYSVSREKKESFPLTVTSAQKNPTAFYLCTSSFRDRGLDTQYFGPGTRLTVL.

The sample holds one count of this clone. Here the CDR3 DNA reads TGTGCCAGCAGCGAGCTAGCGGGAAACACCGGGGAGCTGTTTTTT. This gives the protein CASSELAGNTGELFF. The chain joins TRBV9 to TRBJ2-2; 9 bases are shared with TRBD2. This CDR3 contains 15 residues. V lost 3 bases and J lost 2; bases outside the gene matches: 2. Germline assignment: CDR1 SGDLS and CDR2 YYNGEE.

V gene TRBV7-9 combines with J gene TRBJ2-2; D uncertain. This CDR3 contains 13 residues. V was shortened by 5 bases and J by 4 bases, with 8 bases between the two germline ends. Germline loops: CDR1 SEHNR, CDR2 FQNEAQ (reference sequence). Here the CDR3 DNA reads TGTGCCAGCAGCCCCATGGCCACCGGGGAGCTGTTTTTT. This encodes CASSPMATGELFF.

This sequence joins TRBV5-1 and TRBJ2-1, with D tentatively TRBD2 (5 bases). V shed 4 bases and J shed 0 bases, with 14 bases lying between them. This CDR3 comprises 16 residues. The germline CDR1 and CDR2 sequences are SGHRS and YFSETQ. The CDR3: CASSTDPTSSYNEQFF. As DNA, the CDR3 is TGCGCCAGCAGCACGGACCCTACTAGCTCCTACAATGAGCAGTTCTTC.

J is TRBJ1-3 and V is TRBV5-6; the D gene is possibly TRBD1 (6 bases). Germline values: CDR1 SGHDT, CDR2 YYEEEE. This CDR3 region has 17 residues. V was pared by 4 bases and J by 0 bases, with 17 bases between. The CDR3: CASSASQGFFSGNTIYF. CDR3 DNA sequence: TGTGCCAGCAGCGCAAGCCAGGGGTTCTTCTCTGGAAACACCATATATTTT.

The sample holds one count of this clone. V gene TRBV7-9 combines with J gene TRBJ2-1; 7 bases are shared with TRBD1. After removal of 4 bases from V and 6 bases from J, the junction contained 9 bases not matched to a gene. The CDR3 extends over 15 amino acids. In germline, CDR1 is SEHNR, CDR2 FQNEAQ (reference sequence). The CDR3 reads CASSSRQGLGNEQFF. The CDR3 DNA follows: TGTGCCAGCAGCTCGAGACAGGGTCTAGGCAATGAGCAGTTCTTC.

The rearrangement links TRBV10-3 to TRBJ2-3; 8 bases agree with TRBD2. Unmatched junction bases numbered 11, after V lost 7 bases and J lost 5 bases. CDR3 length: 15 residues. CDR1 ENHRY and CDR2 SYGVKD come from the germline V gene. The CDR3 sequence: CAITGREGAGDTQYF. As DNA, the CDR3 is TGTGCCATCACGGGACGGGAGGGTGCTGGAGATACGCAGTATTTT.

V and J are TRBV29-1 and TRBJ2-5, with TRBD1 identical over 8 bases. Germline V gene sequence: CDR1 SQVTM, CDR2 ANQGSEA. V lost 7 bases to trimming and J lost 4 bases; unmatched junction nucleotides: 5. This CDR3 is built from 12 residues. The CDR3 here is CSAGQGGETQYF. CDR3 DNA: TGCAGCGCTGGACAGGGTGGAGAGACCCAGTACTTC.

The chain employs TRBV7-9 and TRBJ1-6; no reliable D call. V lost 5 bases and J 10 bases, leaving 9 bases between the germline ends. The germline V gene has CDR1 SEHNR and CDR2 FQNEAQ (reference sequence). This CDR3 region has 12 residues. Here the CDR3 DNA reads TGTGCCAGCAGCGTCAGTCGATCACCCCTCCACTTT. Amino acid sequence: CASSVSRSPLHF.

The chain uses TRBV7-2 and TRBJ2-2, with TRBD2 matching 12 bases. Per the germline V gene, CDR1 is SGHTA and CDR2 is FQGNSA. The CDR3 is 18 amino acids. V lost 2 bases to trimming and J lost 0 bases; unmatched junction nucleotides: 4. CDR3 amino acids: CASSLRLAGGANTGELFF. The CDR3 DNA is TGTGCCAGCAGCTTAAGGCTAGCGGGGGGGGCGAACACCGGGGAGCTGTTTTTT.